These T cell receptor beta chains were read from a single sample in a study of CD8+ T cells in alopecia areata. This table comes from immunoSEQ multiplex PCR, and its TCRdb copy is limited to in-frame clones, with some not included. There are a few hundred thousand clones in the sample; over 40% occur only once, and about 2.6% lies in the top ten. The material sequenced was CD4+ T cells sorted from blood, taken at approximately week 37, from a patient treated with tofacitinib. These receptors came from a human donor with alopecia areata. The CDR3 runs from the conserved cysteine through the conserved F or W. D genes are given only for firm matches. Not all rows give a size; the values are once, few, many and, for expanded clones, a class.

>-|TRBJ2-5|-|TRBV5-1
TGCGCCAGCAGCAAAACGCTAGGGGCGATGAAGACCCAGTACTTC
CASSKTLGAMKTQYF
>-|TRBJ1-2|TRBD1|TRBV5-6
TGTGCCAGCAGCTTCAGACAGGGCTCGACGTATGGCTACACCTTC
CASSFRQGSTYGYTF
>-|TRBJ2-7|TRBD1|TRBV7-9
TGTGCCAGCAGCTTAACGGGACAGGCTCAGTCCGAGCAGTACTTC
CASSLTGQAQSEQYF
>few|TRBJ1-5|-|TRBV30
TGTGCCTGGTCCACCGGACAGCTTCAGCCCCAGCATTTT
CAWSTGQLQPQHF
>many|TRBJ2-2|-|TRBV7-9
TGTGCCAGCAGCTTAATGGCCGTTTCCACCGGGGAGCTGTTTTTT
CASSLMAVSTGELFF
>-|TRBJ2-1|-|TRBV30
TGTGCCTGGAGAGGGGGTGGGTTCAATGAGCAGTTCTTC
CAWRGGGFNEQFF
>once|TRBJ2-5|TRBD2|TRBV5-1
TGCGCCAGCAGCTCTAGCGGGAGCGGGGAGACCCAGTACTTC
CASSSSGSGETQYF
>-|TRBJ2-5|TRBD1|TRBV30
TGTGCCTGGAGTGTAGCGACAGGGGGCCTTCAAGAGACCCAGTACTTC
CAWSVATGGLQETQYF
>-|TRBJ2-7|-|TRBV30
TGTGCCTGGAGTGGGGCGGCCTCGACTAGTGTCTACGAGCAGTACTTC
CAWSGAASTSVYEQYF
>-|TRBJ2-7|-|TRBV7-9
TGTGCCAGCAGCCCCCCGGGCAGGGACTACGAGCAGTACTTC
CASSPPGRDYEQYF
>-|TRBJ2-5|-|TRBV4-1
TGCGCCAGCAGCCCGGTGGGACACCATAGCGGGACCCAGTACTTC
CASSPVGHHSGTQYF
>-|TRBJ2-1|TRBD2|TRBV7-9
TGTGCCACTACGACTAGCGGAGGGCAGTTCTTC
CATTTSGGQFF
>few|TRBJ2-1|TRBD2|TRBV27
TGTGCCAGCAGTCTAGCGGGAATGAGCAATGAGCAGTTCTTC
CASSLAGMSNEQFF
>-|TRBJ2-3|-|TRBV2
TGTGCCAGCAGCTCACACGATACGCAGTATTTT
CASSSHDTQYF
>-|TRBJ1-4|TRBD1|TRBV30
TGTGCCTGGGACCGGGACAGGGGTGCAAAACTGTTTTTT
CAWDRDRGAKLFF
>few|TRBJ1-2|-|TRBV29-1
TGCAGCGTTGCGACTGGGGGGGATTATGGCTACACCTTC
CSVATGGDYGYTF
>few|TRBJ1-2|-|TRBV4-3
TGCGCCAGCAGCCGACAACAGGGTCTTGACTACACCTTC
CASSRQQGLDYTF
>few|TRBJ2-1|-|TRBV2
TGTGCCAGCAGTGATAGCGTTCCTGAGCAGTTCTTC
CASSDSVPEQFF
>few|TRBJ2-7|-|TRBV18
TGTGCCAGCTCGCACACTAGCCCCAAATCCTACGAGCAGTACTTC
CASSHTSPKSYEQYF
>few|TRBJ2-3|TRBD1|TRBV29-1
TGCAGCGTTGGGACAGGGGACAGGGCAGATACGCAGTATTTT
CSVGTGDRADTQYF
>-|TRBJ2-2|-|TRBV5-1
TGCGCCAGCAGCTTGGATTCCCCCGGTCCCGGGGAGCTGTTTTTT
CASSLDSPGPGELFF
>once|TRBJ1-3|-|TRBV30
TGTGCCTGGAGTGTACCCCCTGGAAACACCATATATTTT
CAWSVPPGNTIYF
>few|TRBJ1-4|-|TRBV27
TGTGCCAGCAGATACACAGGGTACGGCGAAAAACTGTTTTTT
CASRYTGYGEKLFF
>-|TRBJ2-7|TRBD1|TRBV11-2
TGTGCCAGCAGCTTAATCAGGGGGCGAACCCTCGAGCAGTACTTC
CASSLIRGRTLEQYF
>-|TRBJ2-6|TRBD1|TRBV27
TGTGCCAGCAGTGACAGGGGCACTGGGGCCAACGTCCTGACTTTC
CASSDRGTGANVLTF
>-|TRBJ2-5|-|TRBV25-1
TGTGCCAGCAGTGACTACTCATTGAAAGAGACCCAGTACTTC
CASSDYSLKETQYF
>few|TRBJ2-3|-|TRBV10-3
TGTGCCAGCACGACAGACCCTAGCACAGATACGCAGTATTTT
CASTTDPSTDTQYF
>few|TRBJ2-2|-|TRBV9
TGTGCCAGCAGCGTAGTCTTCGGGAACACCGGGGAGCTGTTTTTT
CASSVVFGNTGELFF
>few|TRBJ1-4|-|TRBV28
TGTGCCAGCAGTTTAGAGACAGGACGAAAACTGTTTTTT
CASSLETGRKLFF
>few|TRBJ2-1|TRBD2|TRBV5-1
TGCGCCAGCAGCTTGGGGAGCGGGAGATACAATGAGCAGTTCTTC
CASSLGSGRYNEQFF
>few|TRBJ2-5|-|TRBV29-1
TGCAGCGTTGTCTCTTTGAATTGGGAGACCCAGTACTTC
CSVVSLNWETQYF
>-|TRBJ2-5|-|TRBV7-2
TGTGCCAGCAGCTTAGGTCAGGGAGTAGAGACCCAGTACTTC
CASSLGQGVETQYF
>-|TRBJ2-7|-|TRBV9
TGTGCCAGCAGCGTAGAGTCAGGAACGTACGAGCAGTACTTC
CASSVESGTYEQYF
>once|TRBJ2-1|TRBD2|TRBV6-6
TGTGCCAGCCTGGCTAGCGGGACCAATGAGCAGTTCTTC
CASLASGTNEQFF
>-|TRBJ1-2|-|TRBV7-2
TGTGCCAGCAGCTTAGGGCAGGCTATTAACTATGGCTACACCTTC
CASSLGQAINYGYTF
>few|TRBJ1-5|-|TRBV6-1
TGTGCCAGCAGTCCTAGGCGCAATCAGCCCCAGCATTTT
CASSPRRNQPQHF
>few|TRBJ2-2|TRBD1|TRBV5-4
TGTGCCATCGGACAGGGGTCGCGGAACACCGGGGAGCTGTTTTTT
CAIGQGSRNTGELFF
>-|TRBJ1-1|TRBD1|TRBV30
TGTGCCTGGAGAGATCCCGACAGGGAGAATTCTGAAGCTTTCTTT
CAWRDPDRENSEAFF
>few|TRBJ2-3|-|TRBV19
TGTGCCAGTAGGCCGGGACACAGCACAGATACGCAGTATTTT
CASRPGHSTDTQYF
>-|TRBJ2-3|-|TRBV29-1
TGCAGCGTTCTGCGCGGGGTTAGCACAGATACGCAGTATTTT
CSVLRGVSTDTQYF